This TCR beta chain was identified during a study of beta chain features in type 1 diabetes (dated by TCRdb to 2016 to 2019). The study in broad terms: No differences in mean age, gender distribution, total cell number or subset yield were found between patients and healthy donors. Across all samples, some 100,000,000 sorted cells were examined, and cell number per subset correlated strongly with RNA yield. The study compared TCRB repertoires of sorted circulating CD4+ T cell subsets between recently diagnosed type 1 diabetes patients and matched healthy donors. Naive and central memory subsets were obtained from all 30 or so donors, but regulatory and stem cell-like memory subsets were isolated from only 8 patients and about 8 healthy donors. Here is what the overall study found, with its caveats: PCR might favor shorter templates, but patient and control samples were amplified and corrected together, so any skew would affect both groups equally. A moderate but significant shortening of TCRB CDR3 length was observed in type 1 diabetes patients in all four CD4+ subsets. Because small numbers of individuals were included in the HLA sub-analyses, any influence of HLA type on TCRB rearrangement was left unresolved. Because cDNA was sequenced instead of genomic DNA, activated cells with high expression could be over-represented, although the groups did not differ in activation or CD3 levels. Naive, central memory and regulatory TCRB repertoires appeared more similar among patients than among healthy donors. Patients with type 1 diabetes made fewer insertions and deleted more nucleotides at VDJ recombination sites, implying thymic rearrangement abnormalities.

This clone was detected only a few times. Its antigen is unknown. Per-base qualities were not stored, and no clone one base away is much larger. The V and J ends are trimmed by 0 bases and 5 bases, leaving 19 bases between them. The CDR3 has 18 amino acids, counting the end cysteine and phenylalanine. Kept here is only the CDR3 DNA, which spans 54 bases and is read in frame from base 1. CDR1 and CDR2, looked up from the germline V gene, are MGHRA and YSYEKL. All of the isolated RNA was reverse transcribed with the High Capacity cDNA Reverse Transcription Kit, so expressed TCRB transcripts were sequenced. Deep immunoSEQ sequencing was performed on naive, central memory and regulatory T cell samples, with an average of roughly 4 million total reads per sample. After sorted cells were lysed in RLT buffer, RNA was extracted with DNase-treated RNeasy Micro or Mini kits, with the choice depending on cell number. Each cell subset was processed separately to prevent cross-contamination, with patient and healthy donor samples processed together. The immunoSEQ multiplex PCR was used to amplify TCRB sequences from cDNA, yielding 87-bp fragments that span the CDR3 region. Amplicons were sequenced on the Illumina HiSeq platform. The original methods were these. Synthetic template baselines were used to correct PCR bias computationally, reads within Hamming distance 2 were collapsed together, and singletons that could not be merged were discarded. Reads were aligned against IMGT to assign V, D and J genes, CDR3 length and insertions or deletions at six rearrangement sites. Within each subset, clonotype counts were normalized to sorted cell number, after which true diversity and Gini coefficients were computed with the tcR R package. The overlap coefficient, calculated on TCRB nucleotide sequences, was used to quantify repertoire sharing. TCRdb re-hosts the immuneACCESS table, in-frame sequences only. Its copies lack some clones; in the studies checked, an unresolved V gene accounts for under half of them, and the cause for the rest is not known. Clone size and V and J calls were adopted from that table, with D and trimming inferred from the DNA. The sample profile shows 95,000 to 150,000 clones; about 17% of them were found once. The ten top clones hold 2% to 3% of the sample.

Each donor gave one peripheral blood draw, around 100 mL on average, collected into heparinised tubes. Naive, central memory, regulatory and stem cell-like memory CD4+ T cells were sorted on a BD FACSAria II using a panel including CD45RO, CCR7, CD25, CD127, CD95 and CD27. All sorted populations exceeded 95% purity. PBMCs were isolated right away by Lymphoprep density gradient centrifugation and were stained directly, without culture. Samples were stained and sorted in pairs, with one healthy donor and one patient per experiment, so that batch effects were minimized. This TCR derives from a man aged 25 to 40 with type 1 diabetes. Sequences were obtained from central memory CD4+ T cells from blood. The chain was built from TRBV4-1 and TRBJ2-2; the D region is possibly TRBD1 or TRBD2, each matching across 5 bases. The DNA sequence is given as TGCGCCAGCAGCCAAGATCGGGACCGGGCCAGAAGGACCGGGGAGCTGTTTTTT. It encodes CASSQDRDRARRTGELFF.